This T cell receptor beta chain originates from a study of OX40 agonist ivuxolimab in advanced cancers. Whole-study findings and limits: Still undetermined is the antigen specificity of the expanded peripheral T cells. At 0.1 to 3.0 mg/kg, clonal expansion of CD4+ and CD8+ blood T cells had occurred by week 6.

Only in-frame clones appear in the TCRdb table, and some are missing; sequencing was by immunoSEQ multiplex PCR. This sample has tens of thousands of clones, with around 80% found just once. The CDR3 is 13 residues long. Trimming cost V 7 bases and J 8 bases, with 17 bases left between them. In germline, CDR1 is LNHDA, CDR2 SQIVND (reference sequence). A history of autoimmune disease or systemic immunosuppression excluded patients. As for this clone: Antigen unknown.

This TCR came from an adult with an advanced solid tumor such as melanoma, head and neck, liver or kidney cancer. The starting material was CD4+ or CD8+ T cells sorted from blood, obtained in a trial of the OX40 agonist ivuxolimab. The genes are TRBV19 and TRBJ1-1, with no clear D. In DNA, the CDR3 is TGTGCCAGTAACACGCCCCCGGTTAACGAAGCTTTCTTT. Translated: CASNTPPVNEAFF.